Shown below are 10 T cell receptor beta chains from a single sample sequenced in a study of blood T cell repertoires in COVID-19. The assay was immunoSEQ multiplex PCR, and TCRdb's table has in-frame clones only and misses some. The data show some 360,000 clones, with more than 70% seen just once and 2% to 2.5% held by the top ten. What was sequenced was peripheral blood. The receptors come from a woman between 55 and 75 years old with COVID-19, enrolled during active disease.

The gene calls are TRBV7-2 and TRBJ2-7, with D possibly being TRBD2 (5 bases). With 5 bases removed from V and 7 bases from J, the gap between germline ends came to 15 bases. CDR3 length: 13 residues. Germline V gives CDR1 SGHTA, CDR2 FQGNSA. In DNA form, the CDR3 reads TGTGCCAGCAGCCGAGGAGGCGGAGTGGAGCAGTACTTC. Its translation: CASSRGGGVEQYF.

The chain is built from TRBV27 and TRBJ1-1; no clear D gene. The CDR3 runs to 15 residues. The germline gives CDR1 MNHEY, CDR2 SMNVEV (reference sequence). The ends were cut back, 8 bases at V and 6 bases at J, with 22 bases in the middle. Written as DNA, the CDR3 is TGTGCCAGCGGCCACCCGTGGCGGGATAGCCCTGAAGCTTTCTTT. This gives the protein CASGHPWRDSPEAFF.

V is TRBV5-1 and J is TRBJ2-5; the D gene is possibly TRBD2 (5 bases). V was clipped by 3 bases and J by 3 bases, with 9 bases between them. The CDR3 totals 13 residues. Germline V gene lookup returns CDR1 SGHRS and CDR2 YFSETQ. CDR3 in amino acids: CASSYGLEETQYF. In DNA, the CDR3 is TGCGCCAGCAGCTATGGACTCGAAGAGACCCAGTACTTC.

This rearrangement joins TRBV28 to TRBJ1-1; D perhaps matches TRBD1 (6 bases). Trimming stripped 7 bases from V and 7 bases from J, with 19 bases between. Germline V CDR1 and CDR2: MDHEN, SYDVKM. This CDR3 is 14 amino acids long. In nucleotides, the CDR3 is TGTGCCAGCACCCTTTGGGGGGGGCGGGATGAAGCTTTCTTT. Amino acid sequence: CASTLWGGRDEAFF. Looking up the rest from reference TRBV28 and TRBJ1-1 gives the full variable domain: DVKVTQSSRYLVKRTGEKVFLECVQDMDHENMFWYRQDPGLGLRLIYFSYDVKMKEKGDIPEGYSVSREKKERFSLILESASTNQTSMYLCASTLWGGRDEAFFGQGTRLTVV.

The chain combines TRBV28 with TRBJ1-2, with no clear D. Germline V gives CDR1 MDHEN, CDR2 SYDVKM. This CDR3 has 16 residues. Trimming removed 2 bases at V and 6 bases at J, with 19 bases between. The CDR3 sequence: CASSLTSTGYWDGYTF. The CDR3 coding sequence is TGTGCCAGCAGTTTAACCTCTACGGGGTATTGGGATGGCTACACCTTC.

The chain has TRBV6-5 and TRBJ2-5, with D possibly TRBD1 on 6 matching bases. V lost 7 bases to trimming and J lost 3 bases, with 18 bases between them. Germline V CDR1 and CDR2: MNHEY, SVGAGI. The CDR3 covers 15 residues. The CDR3 DNA sequence: TGTGCCAGCACCGATCGTGTGGACAGAGAAGAGACCCAGTACTTC. It specifies CASTDRVDREETQYF.

A remark on this clone: In the same sample, other DNA sequences code for this CDR3. Here the CDR3 DNA reads TGTGCCAGCAGTTTGGGGCACTATGGCTACACCTTC. Encoded protein: CASSLGHYGYTF. The V and J genes are TRBV12-3 or TRBV12-4 and TRBJ1-2, with a tentative D call TRBD1 (5 bases). CDR3 length: 12 amino acids. Trimming removed 3 bases from V and 3 bases from J, with 5 bases in between.

The chain is built from TRBV5-4 and TRBJ2-7; 9 positions agree with TRBD2. The trim removed 5 bases at V and 1 base at J, leaving 7 bases unmatched. Germline V gene data show CDR1 as SGHNT and CDR2 as YYREEE (reference sequence). The CDR3 is 15 amino acids. The CDR3 region has the DNA TGTGCCAGCAGGGACCAGCGGGGGGAATCCTACGAGCAGTACTTC. Protein sequence: CASRDQRGESYEQYF.

The rearrangement links TRBV5-1 to TRBJ2-1, with 7 bases fitting TRBD2. The V segment lost 0 bases and the J segment 5 bases; nucleotides outside the gene matches: 8. The CDR3 extends over 16 amino acids. Germline V gene data show CDR1 as SGHRS and CDR2 as YFSETQ. In DNA form, the CDR3 reads TGCGCCAGCAGCTTGGTGGGTAGCGGGCGTGACAATGAGCAGTTCTTC. It translates to CASSLVGSGRDNEQFF.

The gene calls are TRBV7-8 and TRBJ1-4; D is possibly TRBD1 (6 bases). The CDR3 is 16 amino acids. V was clipped by 4 bases and J by 0 bases, with 12 bases between them. In germline, CDR1 is SGHVS, CDR2 FQNEAQ. The DNA for the CDR3 is TGTGCCAGCAGCTACTGGGAGGGGGCAACTAATGAAAAACTGTTTTTT. This translates into CASSYWEGATNEKLFF.